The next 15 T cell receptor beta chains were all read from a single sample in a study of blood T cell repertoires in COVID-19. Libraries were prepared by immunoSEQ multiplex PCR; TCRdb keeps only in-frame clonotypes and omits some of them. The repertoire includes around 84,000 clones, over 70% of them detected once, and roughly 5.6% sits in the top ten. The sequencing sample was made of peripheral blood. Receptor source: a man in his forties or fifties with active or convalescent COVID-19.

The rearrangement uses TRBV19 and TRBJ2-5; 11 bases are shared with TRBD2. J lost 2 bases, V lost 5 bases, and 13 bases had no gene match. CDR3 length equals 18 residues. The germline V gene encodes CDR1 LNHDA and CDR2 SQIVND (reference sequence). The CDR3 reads CASSPLGVIAGGQETQYF. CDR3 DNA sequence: TGTGCCAGTAGTCCTCTCGGAGTCATAGCGGGGGGGCAAGAGACCCAGTACTTC.

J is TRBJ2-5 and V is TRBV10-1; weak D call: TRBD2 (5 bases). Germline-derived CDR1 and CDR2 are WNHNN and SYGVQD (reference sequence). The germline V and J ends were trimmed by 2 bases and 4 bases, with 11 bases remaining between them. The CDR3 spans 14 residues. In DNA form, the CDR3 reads TGCGCCAGCAGTGAGGCCGGGAACCGAGAGACCCAGTACTTC. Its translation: CASSEAGNRETQYF.

The CDR3 reads CASSLTGTNYGYTF. CDR3 DNA sequence: TGTGCCAGCAGCTTAACAGGGACCAACTATGGCTACACCTTC. V and J are TRBV11-2 and TRBJ1-2, with D maybe TRBD1 (6 bases). Between the trimmed V and J ends, which lost 2 bases and 2 bases, there was a span of 9 bases. Germline V gene sequence: CDR1 SGHAT, CDR2 FQNNGV. The CDR3 extends over 14 amino acids.

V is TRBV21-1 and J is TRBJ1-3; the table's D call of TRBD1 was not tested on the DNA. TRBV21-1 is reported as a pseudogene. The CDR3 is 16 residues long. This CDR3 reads CASSKDLGQPVDTIYF. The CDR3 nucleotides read TGTGCCAGCAGCAAAGACCTGGGGCAGCCAGTGGACACCATATATTTT.

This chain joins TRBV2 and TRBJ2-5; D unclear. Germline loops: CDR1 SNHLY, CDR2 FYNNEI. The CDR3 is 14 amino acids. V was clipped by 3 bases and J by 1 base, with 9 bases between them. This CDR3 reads CASSETGSQETQYF. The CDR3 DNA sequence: TGTGCCAGCAGTGAGACGGGTTCCCAAGAGACCCAGTACTTC.

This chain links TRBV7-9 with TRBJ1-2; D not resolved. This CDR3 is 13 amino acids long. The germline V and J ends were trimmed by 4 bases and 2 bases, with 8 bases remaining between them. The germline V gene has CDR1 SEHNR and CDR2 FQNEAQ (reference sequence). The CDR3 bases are TGTGCCAGCAGCTGGGAGGGCAACTATGGCTACACCTTC. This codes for CASSWEGNYGYTF.

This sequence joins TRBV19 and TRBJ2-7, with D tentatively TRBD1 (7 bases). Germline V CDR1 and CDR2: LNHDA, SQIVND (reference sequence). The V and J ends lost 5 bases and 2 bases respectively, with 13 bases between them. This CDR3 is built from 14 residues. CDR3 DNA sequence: TGTGCCAGTAGTCTCCAGGGGGGAACCTACGAGCAGTACTTC. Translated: CASSLQGGTYEQYF.

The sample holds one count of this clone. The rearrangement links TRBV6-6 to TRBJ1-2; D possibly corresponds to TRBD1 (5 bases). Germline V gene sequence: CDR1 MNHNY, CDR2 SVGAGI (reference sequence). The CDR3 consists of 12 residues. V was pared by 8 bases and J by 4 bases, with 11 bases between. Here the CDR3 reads CASRGEGYGYTF. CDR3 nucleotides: TGTGCCAGCCGAGGGGAGGGCTATGGCTACACCTTC.

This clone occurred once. This CDR3 is CASSRGPDRAQYF. CDR3 in DNA: TGTGCCAGCAGCCGGGGACCGGACAGGGCCCAGTACTTC. The genes are TRBV7-2 and TRBJ2-5; 8 bases align to TRBD1. V lost 5 bases to trimming and J lost 9 bases; unmatched junction nucleotides: 8. This CDR3 has 13 residues. The germline V gene has CDR1 SGHTA and CDR2 FQGNSA.

CDR3: CASSTPSGQLAKNIQYF. The CDR3 DNA reads TGTGCCAGCAGTACCCCATCGGGACAGCTAGCCAAAAACATTCAGTACTTC. The chain couples TRBV21-1 to TRBJ2-4; no check of the table's D call, TRBD1, against the DNA was made. TRBV21-1 is shown as a pseudogene. CDR3 length: 17 residues.

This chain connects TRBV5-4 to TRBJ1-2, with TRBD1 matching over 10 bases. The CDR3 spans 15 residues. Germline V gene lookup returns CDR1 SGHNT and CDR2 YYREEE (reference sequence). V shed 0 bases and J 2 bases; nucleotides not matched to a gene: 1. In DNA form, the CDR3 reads TGTGCCAGCAGCTTGGAGGGACAGGGGAACTATGGCTACACCTTC. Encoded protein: CASSLEGQGNYGYTF.

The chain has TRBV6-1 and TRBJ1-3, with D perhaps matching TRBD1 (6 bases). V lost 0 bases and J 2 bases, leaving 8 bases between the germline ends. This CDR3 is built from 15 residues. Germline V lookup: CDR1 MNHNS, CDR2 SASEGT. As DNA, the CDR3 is TGTGCCAGCAGTGAAGCGCAGGGGCCTGGAAACACCATATATTTT. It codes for CASSEAQGPGNTIYF.

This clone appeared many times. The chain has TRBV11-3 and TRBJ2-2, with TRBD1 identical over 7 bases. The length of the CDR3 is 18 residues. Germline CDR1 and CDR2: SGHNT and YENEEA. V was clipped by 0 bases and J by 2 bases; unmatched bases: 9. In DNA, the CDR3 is TGTGCCAGCAGCTTAGAGAGGGGGCCTCAAGATAACACCGGGGAGCTGTTTTTT. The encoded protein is CASSLERGPQDNTGELFF.

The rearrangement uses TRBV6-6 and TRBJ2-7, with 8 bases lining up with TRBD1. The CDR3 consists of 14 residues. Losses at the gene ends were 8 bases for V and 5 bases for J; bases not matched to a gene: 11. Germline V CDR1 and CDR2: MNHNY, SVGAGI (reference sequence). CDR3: CASQGGQGGDEQYF. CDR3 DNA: TGTGCCAGCCAAGGAGGACAGGGTGGGGACGAGCAGTACTTC.

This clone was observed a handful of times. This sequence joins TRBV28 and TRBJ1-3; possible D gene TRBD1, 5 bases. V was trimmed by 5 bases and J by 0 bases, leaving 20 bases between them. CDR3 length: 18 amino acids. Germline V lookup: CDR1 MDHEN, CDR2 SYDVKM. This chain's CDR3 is CASSPYRTPFASGNTIYF. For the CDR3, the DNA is TGTGCCAGCAGTCCCTACAGGACCCCGTTTGCCTCTGGAAACACCATATATTTT. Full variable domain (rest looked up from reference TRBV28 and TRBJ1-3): DVKVTQSSRYLVKRTGEKVFLECVQDMDHENMFWYRQDPGLGLRLIYFSYDVKMKEKGDIPEGYSVSREKKERFSLILESASTNQTSMYLCASSPYRTPFASGNTIYFGEGSWLTVV.